A single sample is the source of the 23 T cell receptor beta chains below, sequenced in a study of somatic mutations in cytotoxic T cells in rheumatoid arthritis. Profiling relied on immunoSEQ multiplex PCR, and the TCRdb table lists in-frame clones only, not all of them. The profile shows 15,000 to 20,000 clones, around 79% of them singletons. The material sequenced was CD8+ T cells sorted from blood. The receptors stem from an adult with rheumatoid arthritis.

Here the CDR3 DNA reads TGTGCCAGCAGCTTAGGGACCCTATCAAGGGGCTACACCTTC. It codes for CASSLGTLSRGYTF. The rearrangement joins TRBV7-9 to TRBJ1-2, with D unclear. Germline values: CDR1 SEHNR, CDR2 FQNEAQ (reference sequence). The CDR3 runs 14 residues. With 1 base removed from V and 8 bases from J, the gap between germline ends came to 14 bases.

This chain connects TRBV19 to TRBJ2-2; D tentatively reads TRBD1 or TRBD2 (5 bases each). The CDR3 is 15 amino acids. Trimming removed 1 base from V and 4 bases from J, with 10 bases in between. Germline CDR1 and CDR2: LNHDA and SQIVND (reference sequence). In DNA form, the CDR3 reads TGTGCCAGTAGTATAGTGGGGGTCCTCACCGGGGAGCTGTTTTTT. Its translation: CASSIVGVLTGELFF.

The chain is built from TRBV7-9 and TRBJ2-1, with TRBD1 as a possible D gene (5 bases). Germline CDR1 reads SEHNR; CDR2 reads FQNEAQ (reference sequence). The CDR3 is 13 residues long. V lost 5 bases and J lost 10, with 15 bases in between. CDR3 protein: CASSPYEGVEQFF. The CDR3 bases are TGTGCCAGCAGCCCCTATGAAGGGGTGGAGCAGTTCTTC.

V gene TRBV29-1 combines with J gene TRBJ2-1; D ambiguous. V lost 3 bases, J lost 2 bases, and 8 bases lay in between. Looked up from germline, CDR1 is SQVTM and CDR2 is ANQGSEA. The length of the CDR3 is 13 residues. CDR3 region: CSVDSLPYNEQFF. The CDR3, as DNA: TGCAGCGTTGACAGCCTCCCCTACAATGAGCAGTTCTTC.

The rearrangement uses TRBV28 and TRBJ1-2; D may be TRBD1 (5 bases). Trimming removed 3 bases at V and 5 bases at J, with 19 bases between. The CDR3 sequence is 16 residues long. Germline assignment: CDR1 MDHEN and CDR2 SYDVKM. CDR3 loop: CASSFGQPSWGYGYTF. As DNA, the CDR3 is TGTGCCAGCAGTTTCGGGCAGCCATCCTGGGGGTATGGCTACACCTTC.

CDR3 sequence (DNA): TGCGCCAGCAGCTTAGGATGGCCGGTGACCTCTGGGGCCAACGTCCTGACTTTC. Protein: CASSLGWPVTSGANVLTF. The rearrangement links TRBV4-3 to TRBJ2-6, with D uncertain. Germline CDR1 is LGHNA and CDR2 is YSLEER. Deletions cut 5 bases from V and 0 bases from J, with 17 bases between. The CDR3 contains 18 residues.

J is TRBJ1-1 and V is TRBV19, with 10 positions matching TRBD1. With 5 bases clipped from V and 5 bases from J, the junction kept 8 bases outside the gene matches. Germline V lookup: CDR1 LNHDA, CDR2 SQIVND (reference sequence). The CDR3 runs to 15 residues. The CDR3 spells CASSAWTGGDTEAFF. The CDR3 DNA follows: TGTGCCAGTAGTGCCTGGACAGGGGGGGATACTGAAGCTTTCTTT.

The chain employs TRBV7-5 and TRBJ1-2; the DNA was not compared with TRBD1, the D call given in the table. TRBV7-5 is termed a pseudogene. CDR3 length equals 16 residues. CDR3 residues: CVRSPEDRLLGGGYTF. DNA for the CDR3: TGTGTCAGAAGCCCCGAAGACAGGCTCCTGGGTGGCGGCTACACCTTC.

The genes are TRBV7-9 and TRBJ1-2, with 9 bases that match TRBD1. The junction had 4 bases not matched to a gene; V was cut back by 0 bases and J by 2 bases. The germline V gene encodes CDR1 SEHNR and CDR2 FQNEAQ (reference sequence). The CDR3 extends over 16 amino acids. The CDR3 reads CASSLASGTGNYGYTF. The DNA for the CDR3 is TGTGCCAGCAGCTTAGCAAGTGGGACAGGGAACTATGGCTACACCTTC.

The chain joins TRBV27 to TRBJ1-6, with 8 bases lining up with TRBD1. In germline, CDR1 is MNHEY, CDR2 SMNVEV (reference sequence). The length of the CDR3 is 14 residues. V shed 5 bases, J shed 10 bases, and the junction held 7 bases outside the gene matches. The CDR3 is CASSAGGQDSPLHF. The CDR3 nucleotides are TGTGCCAGCAGTGCCGGGGGACAGGACTCACCCCTCCACTTT.

V gene TRBV7-9 combines with J gene TRBJ1-5, with D uncertain. Per germline, CDR1 SEHNR and CDR2 FQNEAQ (reference sequence). Trimming cost V 2 bases and J 6 bases, with 5 bases left between them. CDR3 length equals 12 residues. The CDR3 spells CASSLPGQPQHF. In DNA, the CDR3 is TGTGCCAGCAGCTTACCGGGTCAGCCCCAGCATTTT. Together with reference TRBV7-9 and TRBJ1-5, the CDR3 gives the full variable domain: DTGVSQNPRHKITKRGQNVTFRCDPISEHNRLYWYRQTLGQGPEFLTYFQNEAQLEKSRLLSDRFSAERPKGSFSTLEIQRTEQGDSAMYLCASSLPGQPQHFGDGTRLSIL.

The gene calls are TRBV7-3 and TRBJ1-3, with TRBD1 matching over 7 bases. Per germline, CDR1 SGHTA and CDR2 FQGTGA. The CDR3 extends over 14 amino acids. V lost 2 bases and J lost 2; bases outside the gene matches: 0. The CDR3 coding sequence is TGTGCCAGCAGCTTAGGGACAGCTGGAAACACCATATATTTT. Translation gives CASSLGTAGNTIYF.

The chain has TRBV6-5 and TRBJ1-1; D possibly corresponds to TRBD1 (5 bases). CDR3 length: 13 amino acids. The germline gives CDR1 MNHEY, CDR2 SVGAGI. The V end was cut by 7 bases, the J end by 1 base, with 10 bases between. The CDR3 nucleotides are TGTGCCAGCAATCTACAGGCGAACACTGAAGCTTTCTTT. Translating gives CASNLQANTEAFF.

The gene calls are TRBV27 and TRBJ1-1; 7 bases match TRBD1. Germline V gene data show CDR1 as MNHEY and CDR2 as SMNVEV (reference sequence). V was clipped by 4 bases and J by 4 bases; unmatched bases: 6. The CDR3 spans 14 residues. The CDR3 region has the DNA TGTGCCAGCAGTTGGGCAGGGGGGAGCACTGAAGCTTTCTTT. It is translated as CASSWAGGSTEAFF.

The chain recombines TRBV6-5 with TRBJ2-7; D not resolved. Trimming stripped 7 bases from V and 2 bases from J, with 12 bases between. The CDR3 is 13 amino acids. Germline assignment: CDR1 MNHEY and CDR2 SVGAGI. The DNA of the CDR3 is TGTGCCAGCAAGGACGACATCACCTACGAGCAGTACTTC. This encodes CASKDDITYEQYF.

This clone was seen more than once but under ten times. The V gene is TRBV9, the J gene TRBJ1-6; possibly TRBD1 for D (5 bases). CDR1 SGDLS and CDR2 YYNGEE come from the germline V gene. Trimming left V 4 bases short and J 10 bases short, with 9 bases between. The CDR3 totals 12 residues. The CDR3 DNA is TGTGCCAGCAGCACCCGGGGGTCACCCCTCCACTTT. Its protein is CASSTRGSPLHF.

This chain uses TRBV27 with TRBJ1-5; D may be TRBD1 (6 bases). The CDR3 consists of 13 residues. Germline CDR1 reads MNHEY; CDR2 reads SMNVEV (reference sequence). The V gene lost 6 bases and the J gene lost 6 bases, with 12 bases spanning the gap. This CDR3 reads CASSLTGFQPQHF. The CDR3 DNA follows: TGTGCCAGCAGCCTTACAGGGTTTCAGCCCCAGCATTTT.

The chain carries TRBV7-6 and TRBJ1-5; D perhaps matches TRBD1 (5 bases). V lost 5 bases and J 9 bases, leaving 14 bases between the germline ends. The CDR3 has 13 residues. Germline lookup yields CDR1 SGHVS and CDR2 FNYEAQ. In DNA, the CDR3 is TGTGCCAGCAGCCCCGGCCAGGGTTGGCCCCAGCATTTT. It codes for CASSPGQGWPQHF.

The chain combines TRBV5-1 with TRBJ1-1, with D tentatively TRBD1 (5 bases). V was cut by 4 bases and J by 1 base, with 17 bases left in between. The length of the CDR3 is 16 residues. Germline V gene lookup returns CDR1 SGHRS and CDR2 YFSETQ. Written as DNA, the CDR3 is TGCGCCAGCAGCCTTTTAGGGGTGCAGGCGAACACTGAAGCTTTCTTT. This encodes CASSLLGVQANTEAFF.

The chain couples TRBV29-1 to TRBJ1-1; perhaps TRBD1 as D (6 bases). With 7 bases removed from V and 4 bases from J, the gap between germline ends came to 16 bases. The CDR3 has 13 amino acids. The germline V gene encodes CDR1 SQVTM and CDR2 ANQGSEA. The CDR3 DNA follows: TGCAGCGCCCAGAAACAGGGAAGCACTGAAGCTTTCTTT. Amino acids: CSAQKQGSTEAFF.

The chain carries TRBV6-6 and TRBJ1-5; TRBD1 might be the D (5 bases). V lost 6 bases and J 5 bases, leaving 14 bases between the germline ends. This CDR3 region has 14 residues. Germline V gene data show CDR1 as MNHNY and CDR2 as SVGAGI (reference sequence). CDR3 nucleotides: TGTGCCAGCAGCATCAACCAGGGATATCAGCCCCAGCATTTT. Translation gives CASSINQGYQPQHF.

Concerning this clone: One junction end does not reproduce the germline sequence, and a read error may be involved. The chain links TRBV7-7 to TRBJ2-5; D tentatively reads TRBD1 or TRBD2 (6 bases each). CDR3 length: 13 residues. The germline gives CDR1 SSHAT, CDR2 FNYEAQ (reference sequence). The CDR3 nucleotides read TGTGCCAGCAGTTTAGGGGGGCGCGAGACCCAGTACTTC. It codes for CASSLGGRETQYF.

This chain joins TRBV6-1 and TRBJ1-3; D ambiguous. Germline values: CDR1 MNHNS, CDR2 SASEGT. Trimming cost V 3 bases and J 0 bases, with 9 bases left between them. The CDR3 consists of 15 residues. CDR3 in DNA: TGTGCCAGCAGTGATTGGAACCACTCTGGAAACACCATATATTTT. Protein sequence: CASSDWNHSGNTIYF.